This T cell receptor beta chain was profiled in a study of Ad26.COV2.S vaccination and SARS-CoV-2 variants (dated by TCRdb to the early 2020s). Some background on the complete study: Donors in the vaccine arm were drawn from COV1001, a multicentre, randomized, double-blind, placebo-controlled phase I-IIa trial testing Ad26.COV2.S in healthy adults. Participants in the trial were split at random into five groups of five each, receiving low-dose or high-dose Ad26.COV2.S once or twice, or else placebo on both occasions. Investigators did not know the trial group allocation while performing experiments and assessing outcomes. The specificity and breadth of SARS-CoV-2-reactive T cell receptors after Ad26.COV2.S vaccination were assessed by TCRbeta repertoire sequencing. Ad26.COV2.S was administered intramuscularly at a dose of 5x10^10 or 1x10^11 viral particles, either as one shot or as two shots given 56 days apart. A total of approximately 30 samples were included in the TCR-sequenced set, comprising roughly 19 Ad26.COV2.S vaccine recipients, 5 placebo recipients and 8 SARS-CoV-2 convalescent individuals. Results the study describes overall, beyond this receptor: The study was not powered for comparison of responses between vaccine doses or regimens. Spike-specific TCR breadth was higher in Ad26.COV2.S recipients than in placebo recipients (P = 0.0014). Substantial breadth of spike-specific CD8+ and CD4+ T cell responses was reported after vaccination. Non-spike TCR breadth was comparable between vaccine and placebo recipients, consistent with the vaccine containing only spike. It was noted by the authors that total T cell responses may have been underestimated by the TCR breadth and depth analyses.

Sample treatment or condition, as interpreted from the label and publication: around 19 received Ad26.COV2.S at low or high dose, single or two shots; 5 received placebo; per-sample allocation not given. For vaccine and placebo recipients, repertoires were sequenced using samples collected on day 63 after the first injection. Cohort 1b enrolled 20 to 30 adults aged 18-55 years at a single site in Boston, USA, between 29 July and 7 August 2020. Ad26.COV2.S was a replication-incompetent adenovirus type 26 vector expressing a prefusion-stabilized SARS-CoV-2 spike protein from the original Wuhan strain. The immunoSEQ Assay was used to sequence TCRbeta CDR3 regions. After extraction, genomic DNA underwent amplification by bias-controlled multiplex PCR, followed by high-throughput sequencing. In the paper's pipeline: To quantify the absolute abundance of each unique TCRbeta CDR3 region, sequences were collapsed and filtered. T cell fraction was estimated by normalizing TCRbeta template counts to usable DNA, with usable DNA measured through amplification of reference genes found in all nucleated cells. Repertoire TCRs were annotated as SARS-CoV-2-specific when V gene, CDR3 amino acid sequence and J gene were exactly matched to a known reactive TCR set. MIRA supplied the reference SARS-CoV-2 TCR set, which was filtered for enrichment in COVID-19-positive ImmuneCODE repertoires so that public or cross-reactive TCRs were removed. Using the MIRA antigens, annotated TCRs were further analysed by specific ORF or by position within an ORF. Depth was the summed frequency of annotated unique rearrangements, while breadth was defined as annotated unique rearrangements over total unique productive rearrangements. Two-sided Wilcoxon rank-sum tests were used to compare TCR breadth between groups. Sourced from immuneACCESS, this table was stored by TCRdb with only in-frame sequences that have V and J called. A share of the clones is absent; for the studies checked, an unresolved V gene accounts for under half, and the remainder has no known explanation. V and J calls plus clone size are reproduced from that table; the DNA served to infer D and trimming. For this sample the table gives about 370,000 clones, of which more than 85% were detected only once. Jointly, the top ten make up roughly 3.5% of the sample.

Spanning cysteine to phenylalanine, the CDR3 consists of 15 amino acids. Left in the record is the CDR3 DNA by itself, 45 bases read in frame from the first base. V trim: 2 bases; J trim: 7 bases; unmatched bases: 10. The CDR1 and CDR2 encoded by the germline V gene are MNHEY and SVGEGT. Comment on this clone: The antigen it binds to is not known. The record has no base qualities; no much larger clone is one base away.

This clonotype was obtained from a person aged 18 to 65 who received the Ad26.COV2.S COVID-19 vaccine or a placebo. The starting material was peripheral blood, obtained in a trial of Ad26.COV2.S vaccine versus placebo. The chain employs TRBV6-2 or TRBV6-3 and TRBJ2-7, and TRBD1 matches 8 of the central bases. The CDR3 corresponds to CASSYAGQGADEQYF. At the DNA level, the sequence is TGTGCCAGCAGTTACGCCGGGCAGGGGGCGGATGAGCAGTACTTC.